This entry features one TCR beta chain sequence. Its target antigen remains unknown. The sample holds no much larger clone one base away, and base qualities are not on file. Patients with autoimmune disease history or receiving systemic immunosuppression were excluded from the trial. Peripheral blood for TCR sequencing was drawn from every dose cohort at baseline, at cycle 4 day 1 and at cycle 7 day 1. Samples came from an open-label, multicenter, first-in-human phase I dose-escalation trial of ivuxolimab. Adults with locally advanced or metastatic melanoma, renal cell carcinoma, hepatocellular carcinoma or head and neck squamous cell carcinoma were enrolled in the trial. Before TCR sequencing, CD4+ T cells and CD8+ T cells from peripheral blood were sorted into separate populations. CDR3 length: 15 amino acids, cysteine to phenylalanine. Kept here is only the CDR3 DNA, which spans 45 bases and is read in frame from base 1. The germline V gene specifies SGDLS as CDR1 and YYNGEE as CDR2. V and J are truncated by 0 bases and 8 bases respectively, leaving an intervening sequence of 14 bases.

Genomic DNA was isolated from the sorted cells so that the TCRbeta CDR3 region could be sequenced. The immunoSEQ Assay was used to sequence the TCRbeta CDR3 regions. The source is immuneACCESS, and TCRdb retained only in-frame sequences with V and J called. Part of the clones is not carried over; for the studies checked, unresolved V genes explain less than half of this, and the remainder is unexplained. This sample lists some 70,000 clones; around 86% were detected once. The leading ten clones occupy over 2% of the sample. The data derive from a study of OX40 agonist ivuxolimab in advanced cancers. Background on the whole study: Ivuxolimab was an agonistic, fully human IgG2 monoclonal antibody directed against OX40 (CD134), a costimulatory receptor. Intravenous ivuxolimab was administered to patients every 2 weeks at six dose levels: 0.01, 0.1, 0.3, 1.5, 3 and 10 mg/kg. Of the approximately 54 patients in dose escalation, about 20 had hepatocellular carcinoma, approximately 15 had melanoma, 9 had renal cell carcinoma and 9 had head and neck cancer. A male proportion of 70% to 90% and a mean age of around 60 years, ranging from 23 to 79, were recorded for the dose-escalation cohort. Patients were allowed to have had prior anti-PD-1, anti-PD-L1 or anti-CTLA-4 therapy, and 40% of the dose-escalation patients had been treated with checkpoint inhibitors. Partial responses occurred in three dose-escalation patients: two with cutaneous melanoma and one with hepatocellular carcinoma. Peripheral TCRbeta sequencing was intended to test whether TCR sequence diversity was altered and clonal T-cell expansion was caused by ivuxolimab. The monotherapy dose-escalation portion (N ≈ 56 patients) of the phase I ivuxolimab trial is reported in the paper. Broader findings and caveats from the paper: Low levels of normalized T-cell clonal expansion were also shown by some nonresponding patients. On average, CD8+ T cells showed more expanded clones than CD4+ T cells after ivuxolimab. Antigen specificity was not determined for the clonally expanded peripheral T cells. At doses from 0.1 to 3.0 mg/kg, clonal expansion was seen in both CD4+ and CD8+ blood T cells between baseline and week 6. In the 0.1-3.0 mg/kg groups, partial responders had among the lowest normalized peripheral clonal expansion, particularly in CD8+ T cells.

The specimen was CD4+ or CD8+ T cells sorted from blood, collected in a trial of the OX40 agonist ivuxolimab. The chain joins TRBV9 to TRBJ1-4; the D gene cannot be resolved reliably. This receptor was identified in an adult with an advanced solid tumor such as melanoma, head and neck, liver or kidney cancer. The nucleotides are TGTGCCAGCAGCGTAGCTGGGGAGGTTAGGGAAAAACTGTTTTTT. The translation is CASSVAGEVREKLFF.